Each of the 8 T cell receptor beta chains below was sequenced from the same sample in a study of long-term antiretroviral therapy in people with HIV. The run of the v3.0 immunoSEQ assay was at survey level. Method: immunoSEQ multiplex PCR; TCRdb's copy keeps in-frame clones and lacks some. The repertoire holds 37,000 or so clones, with roughly 78% as singletons. Sample: unsorted PBMCs, taken 3.4 years after starting antiretroviral therapy. These receptors originate from a man aged 25 to 45 with HIV.

This chain links TRBV7-2 with TRBJ1-2; D unresolved. The ends were cut back, 5 bases at V and 3 bases at J, with 10 bases in the middle. Germline CDR1 and CDR2: SGHTA and FQGNSA. The CDR3 is 13 residues long. The CDR3: CASSESVDYGYTF. In DNA, the CDR3 is TGTGCCAGCAGCGAGTCAGTCGACTATGGCTACACCTTC.

This chain joins TRBV18 and TRBJ2-2; D may be TRBD1 (6 bases). This CDR3 is built from 15 residues. The ends were cut back, 6 bases at V and 5 bases at J, with 16 bases in the middle. Germline assignment: CDR1 KGHSH and CDR2 LQKENI. CDR3 coding DNA: TGTGCCAGCTCCCCGGGTGGACAGTCAACCGGGGAGCTGTTTTTT. This codes for CASSPGGQSTGELFF.

V usage is TRBV11-2 and J usage is TRBJ2-7; 12 bases fit TRBD1. Per germline, CDR1 SGHAT and CDR2 FQNNGV. V gave up 7 bases and J gave up 12 bases; unmatched junction bases: 10. This CDR3 region has 13 residues. The chain's CDR3 is CASTTGQGARRYF. The CDR3 region has the DNA TGTGCCAGCACCACGGGACAGGGGGCGCGAAGGTACTTC.

The V and J genes are TRBV4-1 and TRBJ2-7; D might be TRBD1 (6 bases). V was clipped by 2 bases and J by 3 bases, with 14 bases between them. The CDR3 totals 15 residues. Germline-derived CDR1 and CDR2 are MGHRA and YSYEKL. As DNA, the CDR3 is TGCGCCAGCAGCCAACCGGGACAAAGAGTCTACGAGCAGTACTTC. The encoded protein is CASSQPGQRVYEQYF.

The chain has TRBV28 and TRBJ1-2, with D hard to call. The CDR3 is 15 residues long. V lost 3 bases and J 2 bases, leaving 13 bases between the germline ends. Looked up from germline, CDR1 is MDHEN and CDR2 is SYDVKM. The CDR3 protein is CASSFSTGGNYGYTF. CDR3 sequence (DNA): TGTGCCAGCAGTTTTTCGACCGGAGGCAACTATGGCTACACCTTC.

V usage is TRBV2 and J usage is TRBJ1-1, with D uncertain. From germline, CDR1 is SNHLY and CDR2 FYNNEI. This CDR3 spans 11 amino acids. Trimming took 5 bases from V and 3 from J, leaving 4 bases between them. CDR3 protein: CASSRYTEAFF. The CDR3 region has the DNA TGTGCCAGCAGTCGTTACACTGAAGCTTTCTTT.

J is TRBJ1-2 and V is TRBV29-1, with 7 positions matching TRBD1. This CDR3 comprises 15 residues. The V segment lost 4 bases and the J segment 4 bases; nucleotides outside the gene matches: 12. The V gene's germline CDR1 is SQVTM and CDR2 ANQGSEA. CDR3 amino acids: CSVAGGDSPSYGYTF. As DNA, the CDR3 is TGCAGCGTTGCCGGTGGGGACAGTCCCTCCTATGGCTACACCTTC.

The rearrangement uses TRBV9 and TRBJ2-1; 7 bases fit TRBD1. V dropped 3 bases and J dropped 5; count of bases not matched to a gene: 5. The CDR3 is 14 residues long. CDR1 SGDLS and CDR2 YYNGEE come from the germline V gene. CDR3 protein: CASSATGIHNEQFF. The DNA of the CDR3 is TGTGCCAGCAGCGCGACAGGGATACACAATGAGCAGTTCTTC.